The rows below give T cell receptor beta chains drawn from one sample of a study of shared clonotypes between healthy human individuals. Assay used: immunoSEQ multiplex PCR; TCRdb lists only in-frame clones, some missing. The table lists roughly 640,000 clones, roughly 97% of them singletons. The sample taken for sequencing was naive CD4+ T cells sorted from blood. The receptors come from a woman in her 30s in good health. Both conserved end residues are part of each CDR3. Fields, in order: clone size, D gene, J gene, V gene, CDR3 protein, CDR3 DNA. D genes are given only for firm matches. A row's size may be missing; if present it is once, few, many or a size class.

>once|-|TRBJ2-3|TRBV19
CASTRRTTQGADTQYF
TGTGCCAGTACCCGTAGGACTACCCAAGGGGCAGATACGCAGTATTTT
>-|-|TRBJ1-4|TRBV6-5
CASSYSRPLNEKLFF
TGTGCCAGCAGTTACTCTAGGCCCCTTAATGAAAAACTGTTTTTT
>-|-|TRBJ1-1|TRBV5-1
CASSLDQGQNTEAFF
TGCGCCAGCAGCTTGGATCAGGGGCAGAACACTGAAGCTTTCTTT
>-|TRBD1|TRBJ2-3|TRBV6-1
CASRGGQGITDTQYF
TGTGCCAGCAGGGGGGGACAGGGGATCACAGATACGCAGTATTTT
>-|-|TRBJ1-5|TRBV28
CASPRTVSNQPQHF
TGTGCCAGCCCCCGGACAGTTAGCAATCAGCCCCAGCATTTT
>-|TRBD2|TRBJ2-7|TRBV19
CASSGTSGVTYEQYF
TGTGCCAGTAGTGGAACTAGCGGGGTAACCTACGAGCAGTACTTC
>-|-|TRBJ2-3|TRBV5-4
CASSSPGDGDTQYF
TGTGCCAGCAGCTCGCCGGGCGACGGCGATACGCAGTATTTT
>-|TRBD2|TRBJ2-3|TRBV7-9
CASKLAGGEDTQYF
TGTGCCAGCAAATTAGCGGGAGGGGAAGATACGCAGTATTTT
>-|-|TRBJ2-4|TRBV11-3
CASSQGLNNIQYF
TGTGCCAGCAGCCAGGGACTGAACAACATTCAGTACTTC
>-|TRBD2|TRBJ2-7|TRBV6-1
CASAKWAPGGYEQYF
TGTGCCAGTGCTAAGTGGGCCCCGGGAGGCTACGAGCAGTACTTC
>-|-|TRBJ1-2|TRBV7-8
CASSLVPANYGYTF
TGTGCCAGCAGCTTAGTCCCCGCTAACTATGGCTACACCTTC
>-|-|TRBJ1-2|TRBV6-1
CASSEVRQTGSGYTF
TGTGCCAGCAGTGAAGTAAGGCAGACCGGTAGCGGCTACACCTTC